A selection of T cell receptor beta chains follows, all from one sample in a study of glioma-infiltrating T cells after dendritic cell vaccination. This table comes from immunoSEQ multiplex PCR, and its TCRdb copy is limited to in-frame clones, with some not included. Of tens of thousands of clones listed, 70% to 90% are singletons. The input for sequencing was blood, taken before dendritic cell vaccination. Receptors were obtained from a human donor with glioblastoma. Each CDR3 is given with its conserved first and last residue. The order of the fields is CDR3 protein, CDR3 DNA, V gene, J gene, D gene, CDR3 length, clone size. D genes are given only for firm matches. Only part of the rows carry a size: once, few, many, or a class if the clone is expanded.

CDR3: CASSEGGRGKRSDTQYF; DNA: TGTGCCAGCAGTGAGGGGGGGCGCGGGAAGCGTTCAGATACGCAGTATTTT; V: TRBV25-1; J: TRBJ2-3; D: -; length: 17; size: -
CDR3: CSVGEGTGELFF; DNA: TGCAGCGTAGGGGAGGGCACCGGGGAGCTGTTTTTT; V: TRBV29-1; J: TRBJ2-2; D: TRBD2; length: 12; size: -
CDR3: CASTHRATEPGNTIYF; DNA: TGTGCCAGTACCCATAGGGCGACAGAGCCTGGAAACACCATATATTTT; V: TRBV19; J: TRBJ1-3; D: -; length: 16; size: -
CDR3: CASSSDRDQPQHF; DNA: TGTGCCAGCAGTTCTGACAGAGATCAGCCCCAGCATTTT; V: TRBV27; J: TRBJ1-5; D: -; length: 13; size: -
CDR3: CASGRTDTQYF; DNA: TGTGCCAGCGGGCGCACAGATACGCAGTATTTT; V: TRBV27; J: TRBJ2-3; D: -; length: 11; size: -
CDR3: CASARPDRVSYEQYF; DNA: TGTGCCAGCGCGAGGCCGGACAGGGTTTCCTACGAGCAGTACTTC; V: TRBV6-5; J: TRBJ2-7; D: TRBD1; length: 15; size: -
CDR3: CASSSGTSGATGELFF; DNA: TGCGCCAGCAGTTCCGGGACTAGCGGGGCCACCGGGGAGCTGTTTTTT; V: TRBV5-1; J: TRBJ2-2; D: TRBD2; length: 16; size: once
CDR3: CASSKLDREDGYTF; DNA: TGTGCCAGCTCAAAGCTCGACAGGGAGGATGGCTACACCTTC; V: TRBV18; J: TRBJ1-2; D: TRBD1; length: 14; size: -
CDR3: CTSSGRGLCTKRANVLTF; DNA: TGCACCAGCAGCGGTAGGGGTTTGTGCACAAAGCGGGCCAACGTCCTGACTTTC; V: TRBV1; J: TRBJ2-6; D: -; length: 18; size: -
CDR3: CASSIQASPYEQYF; DNA: TGTGCCAGTAGTATACAGGCCTCCCCCTACGAGCAGTACTTC; V: TRBV19; J: TRBJ2-7; D: -; length: 14; size: -
CDR3: CASSHQDRVISNEQFF; DNA: TGTGCCAGCAGCCATCAAGACAGGGTGATATCCAATGAGCAGTTCTTC; V: TRBV4-2; J: TRBJ2-1; D: TRBD1; length: 16; size: -
CDR3: CASSFSTGGFEKLFF; DNA: TGTGCCAGCAGCTTTTCGACAGGGGGCTTTGAAAAACTGTTTTTT; V: TRBV11-2; J: TRBJ1-4; D: TRBD1; length: 15; size: once
CDR3: CATSKPQGATTEAFF; DNA: TGTGCCACCAGCAAACCTCAGGGGGCGACGACTGAAGCTTTCTTT; V: TRBV15; J: TRBJ1-1; D: TRBD1; length: 15; size: -
CDR3: CASSLGIPGTASYEQYF; DNA: TGTGCCAGCAGCTTAGGAATCCCCGGGACAGCCTCCTACGAGCAGTACTTC; V: TRBV7-3; J: TRBJ2-7; D: TRBD1; length: 17; size: -
CDR3: CASSFDSPDTGELFF; DNA: TGCGCCAGCAGCTTCGACAGCCCGGACACCGGGGAGCTGTTTTTT; V: TRBV5-1; J: TRBJ2-2; D: -; length: 15; size: -
CDR3: CASSVTGKETQYF; DNA: TGTGCCAGCAGCGTGACAGGAAAAGAGACCCAGTACTTC; V: TRBV9; J: TRBJ2-5; D: -; length: 13; size: -
CDR3: CASSGVPRGEQFF; DNA: TGTGCCAGCAGTGGAGTCCCCAGAGGTGAGCAGTTCTTC; V: TRBV2; J: TRBJ2-1; D: -; length: 13; size: -
CDR3: CASSLAGLGYNEQFF; DNA: TGCGCCAGCAGCTTGGCGGGGTTGGGGTACAATGAGCAGTTCTTC; V: TRBV5-1; J: TRBJ2-1; D: -; length: 15; size: -
CDR3: CASSLGLAGEYNEQFF; DNA: TGCGCCAGCAGCTTGGGACTAGCGGGAGAGTACAATGAGCAGTTCTTC; V: TRBV5-1; J: TRBJ2-1; D: TRBD2; length: 16; size: -
CDR3: CASSGTGDLNTEAFF; DNA: TGCGCCAGCAGCGGGACAGGGGACCTGAACACTGAAGCTTTCTTT; V: TRBV5-1; J: TRBJ1-1; D: TRBD1; length: 15; size: -
CDR3: CASSIGGNYEQYF; DNA: TGTGCCAGTAGTATCGGTGGTAATTACGAGCAGTACTTC; V: TRBV19; J: TRBJ2-7; D: -; length: 13; size: -
CDR3: CASSPPQGWATNEKLFF; DNA: TGTGCCAGCTCACCACCCCAGGGATGGGCAACTAATGAAAAACTGTTTTTT; V: TRBV18; J: TRBJ1-4; D: -; length: 17; size: -
CDR3: CASSFDSTNTEAFF; DNA: TGCGCCAGCAGCTTCGACTCTACGAACACTGAAGCTTTCTTT; V: TRBV5-1; J: TRBJ1-1; D: -; length: 14; size: -
CDR3: CASTFGQGTYGYTF; DNA: TGTGCCAGCACCTTCGGACAGGGGACTTATGGCTACACCTTC; V: TRBV7-2; J: TRBJ1-2; D: TRBD1; length: 14; size: -
CDR3: CASSPRSGNADTQYF; DNA: TGTGCCAGTAGTCCGAGGAGCGGGAATGCAGATACGCAGTATTTT; V: TRBV19; J: TRBJ2-3; D: TRBD2; length: 15; size: -
CDR3: CASRTGNTGELFF; DNA: TGTGCCAGCAGAACAGGGAACACCGGGGAGCTGTTTTTT; V: TRBV19; J: TRBJ2-2; D: -; length: 13; size: few
CDR3: CASSHLGAGAVTYNEQFF; DNA: TGTGCCAGCAGCCATTTAGGGGCAGGGGCCGTTACCTACAATGAGCAGTTCTTC; V: TRBV7-2; J: TRBJ2-1; D: -; length: 18; size: -
CDR3: CASRGRVTEAFF; DNA: TGTGCCAGCAGGGGGAGGGTGACTGAAGCTTTCTTT; V: TRBV2; J: TRBJ1-1; D: -; length: 12; size: -
CDR3: CASSFQEDQPQHF; DNA: TGTGCCAGCAGCTTTCAAGAGGATCAGCCCCAGCATTTT; V: TRBV7-9; J: TRBJ1-5; D: -; length: 13; size: -
CDR3: CASSYMPGTGAGEQYF; DNA: TGCGCCAGCAGCTATATGCCCGGGACAGGGGCAGGGGAGCAGTACTTC; V: TRBV5-1; J: TRBJ2-7; D: TRBD1; length: 16; size: -
CDR3: CASGLVLGGTGTNTGELFF; DNA: TGTGCTAGTGGTTTGGTACTTGGGGGGACAGGGACGAACACCGGGGAGCTGTTTTTT; V: TRBV12-5; J: TRBJ2-2; D: TRBD1; length: 19; size: few
CDR3: CASSSGQTDTQYF; DNA: TGTGCCAGCAGCTCCGGACAGACAGATACGCAGTATTTT; V: TRBV7-2; J: TRBJ2-3; D: -; length: 13; size: -
CDR3: CASSSDKGQPQHF; DNA: TGTGCCAGCAGTTCGGACAAGGGTCAGCCCCAGCATTTT; V: TRBV6-1; J: TRBJ1-5; D: -; length: 13; size: -
CDR3: CASSGGTFGTGELFF; DNA: TGCGCCAGCAGCGGTGGGACTTTTGGGACCGGGGAGCTGTTTTTT; V: TRBV5-1; J: TRBJ2-2; D: -; length: 15; size: -
CDR3: CASTLTGDGYTF; DNA: TGTGCCAGCACCCTGACAGGGGATGGCTACACCTTC; V: TRBV9; J: TRBJ1-2; D: TRBD1; length: 12; size: -
CDR3: CASSLRGIQETQYF; DNA: TGTGCCAGCAGCTTAAGAGGGATCCAAGAGACCCAGTACTTC; V: TRBV7-3; J: TRBJ2-5; D: -; length: 14; size: -
CDR3: CASSSGRVSTDTQYF; DNA: TGTGCTAGCAGCTCTGGGCGGGTTAGCACAGATACGCAGTATTTT; V: TRBV7-7; J: TRBJ2-3; D: -; length: 15; size: -
CDR3: CAWSSTGLAFGGGTQYF; DNA: TGTGCCTGGAGTTCCACGGGACTAGCATTCGGAGGGGGTACGCAGTATTTT; V: TRBV30; J: TRBJ2-3; D: TRBD2; length: 17; size: -
CDR3: CAISESVNTEAFF; DNA: TGTGCCATCAGTGAGTCCGTGAACACTGAAGCTTTCTTT; V: TRBV10-3; J: TRBJ1-1; D: -; length: 13; size: -
CDR3: CASSPSDTEAFF; DNA: TGTGCCAGCAGCCCTTCGGACACTGAAGCTTTCTTT; V: TRBV9; J: TRBJ1-1; D: -; length: 12; size: -
CDR3: CASSVLRTDTQYF; DNA: TGTGCCAGCAGCGTCCTACGGACAGATACGCAGTATTTT; V: TRBV5-4; J: TRBJ2-3; D: -; length: 13; size: -